This note documents a single T cell receptor beta chain sequence. Its antigen remains unknown. This record belongs to a study of cytomegalovirus exposure and HLA in healthy donors. Study in general: Within the Caucasian-associated ancestry cluster were 65% to 85% of the 350 to 400 genotyped donors.

The PCR contained 60 Vbeta and 13 Jbeta primers. TCRdb keeps only in-frame clones here, not all; method: immunoSEQ multiplex PCR. The sample yields around 140,000 clones, more than 75% seen once. The germline V gene encodes CDR1 LGHNA and CDR2 YNFKEQ. The CDR3 consists of 17 residues. With 0 bases removed from V and 7 bases from J, the gap between germline ends came to 21 bases. Regarding the study as a whole: Based on reports, TCR beta sequences accurately predicted HLA-A and HLA-B alleles for most subjects. Apparent HLA restriction characterized most CMV-associated TCR beta chains in a later analysis.

Sequenced material: PBMCs. This sequence originates from a woman between 45 and 65 years old in good health and CMV-seropositive. V gene TRBV4-2 combines with J gene TRBJ1-1, with D perhaps matching TRBD1 (5 bases). CDR3 residues: CASSQDSGARNSGEAFF. CDR3 nucleotide sequence: TGTGCCAGCAGCCAAGATAGTGGGGCGAGAAATAGCGGTGAAGCTTTCTTT.